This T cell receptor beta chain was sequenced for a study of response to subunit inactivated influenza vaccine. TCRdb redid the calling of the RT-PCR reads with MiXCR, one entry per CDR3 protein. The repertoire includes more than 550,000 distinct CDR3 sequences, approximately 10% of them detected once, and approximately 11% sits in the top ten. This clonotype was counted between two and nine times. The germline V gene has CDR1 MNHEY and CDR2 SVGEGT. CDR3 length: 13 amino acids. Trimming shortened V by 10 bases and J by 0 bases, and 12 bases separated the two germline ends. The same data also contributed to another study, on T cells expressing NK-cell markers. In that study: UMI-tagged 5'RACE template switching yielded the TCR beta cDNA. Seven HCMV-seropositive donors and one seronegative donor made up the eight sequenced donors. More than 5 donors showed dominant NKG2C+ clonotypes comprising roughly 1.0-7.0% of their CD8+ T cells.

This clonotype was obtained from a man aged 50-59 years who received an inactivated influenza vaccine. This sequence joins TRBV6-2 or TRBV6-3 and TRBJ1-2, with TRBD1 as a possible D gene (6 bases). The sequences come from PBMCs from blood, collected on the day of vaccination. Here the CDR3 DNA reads TGTGCCACCCGGGACACATCTAACTATGGCTACACCTTC. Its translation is CATRDTSNYGYTF.